A single sample is the source of the 2 T cell receptor beta chains below, sequenced in a study of early T cells in non-severe SARS-CoV-2 infection. Using its own MiXCR run on the 5' RACE reads, TCRdb lists one record per CDR3 protein. The sample yields approximately 97,000 distinct CDR3 sequences, roughly 11% seen once. The material was whole blood, obtained at baseline. The source is an adult who was a healthcare worker with PCR-confirmed SARS-CoV-2 infection or an uninfected control (not recorded which).

The gene calls are TRBV5-1 and TRBJ2-3; D remains ambiguous. This CDR3 spans 14 amino acids. V shed 0 bases and J shed 2 bases, with 7 bases lying between them. The germline V gene has CDR1 SGHRS and CDR2 YFSETQ. The CDR3 DNA follows: TGCGCCAGCAGCTTGGATTCCACCACAGATACGCAGTATTTT. Translation: CASSLDSTTDTQYF.

This clonotype was observed at least ten times. The CDR3 region is CSARDYGNTEAFF. In DNA, the CDR3 is TGCAGTGCTAGAGATTACGGGAACACTGAAGCTTTCTTT. V gene TRBV20-1 combines with J gene TRBJ1-1; D gene unclear. Germline values: CDR1 DFQATT, CDR2 SNEGSKA (reference sequence). The germline V and J ends were trimmed by 0 bases and 1 base, with 6 bases remaining between them. The CDR3 runs to 13 residues.